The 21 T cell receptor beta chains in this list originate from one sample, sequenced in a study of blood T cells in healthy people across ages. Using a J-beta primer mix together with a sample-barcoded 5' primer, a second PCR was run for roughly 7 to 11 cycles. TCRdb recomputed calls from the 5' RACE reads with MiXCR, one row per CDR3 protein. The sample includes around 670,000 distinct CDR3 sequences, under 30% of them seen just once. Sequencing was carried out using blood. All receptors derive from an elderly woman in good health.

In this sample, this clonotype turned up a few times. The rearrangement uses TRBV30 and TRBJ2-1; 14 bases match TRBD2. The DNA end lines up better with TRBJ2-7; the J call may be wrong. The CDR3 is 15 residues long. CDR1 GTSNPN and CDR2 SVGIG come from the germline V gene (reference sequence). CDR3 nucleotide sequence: TGTGCCTGGAGCCTGACTAGCGGGGGGGCCAATGAGCAGTACTTC. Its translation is CAWSLTSGGANEQYF.

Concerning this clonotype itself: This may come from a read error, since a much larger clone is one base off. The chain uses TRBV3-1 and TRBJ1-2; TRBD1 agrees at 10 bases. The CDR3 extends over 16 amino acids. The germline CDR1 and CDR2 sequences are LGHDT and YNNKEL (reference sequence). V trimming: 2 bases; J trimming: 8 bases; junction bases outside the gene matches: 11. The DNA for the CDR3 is TGTGCCAGCAGCCAAAAAGGGGGACAGGGGCCCTACGGCTACACCTTC. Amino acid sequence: CASSQKGGQGPYGYTF.

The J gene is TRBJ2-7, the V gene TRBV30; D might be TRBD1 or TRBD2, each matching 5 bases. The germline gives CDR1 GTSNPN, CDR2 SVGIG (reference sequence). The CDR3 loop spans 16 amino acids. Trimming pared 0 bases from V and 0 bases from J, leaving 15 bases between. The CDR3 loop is CAWSVPSGTISYEQYF. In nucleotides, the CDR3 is TGTGCCTGGAGTGTCCCCTCCGGGACCATCTCCTACGAGCAGTACTTC.

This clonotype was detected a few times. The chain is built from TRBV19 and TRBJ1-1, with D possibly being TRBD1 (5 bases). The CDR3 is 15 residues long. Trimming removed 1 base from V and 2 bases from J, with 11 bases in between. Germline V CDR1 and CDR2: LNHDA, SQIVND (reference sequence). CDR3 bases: TGTGCCAGTAGTATAGCAGGGCAAGATAACACTGAAGCTTTCTTT. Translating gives CASSIAGQDNTEAFF.

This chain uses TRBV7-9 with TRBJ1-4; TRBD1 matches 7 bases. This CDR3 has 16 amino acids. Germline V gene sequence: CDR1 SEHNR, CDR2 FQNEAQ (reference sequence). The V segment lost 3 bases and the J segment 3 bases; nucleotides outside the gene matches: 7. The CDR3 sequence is CASSLGQIPANEKLFF. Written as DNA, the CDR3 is TGTGCCAGCAGCTTGGGACAGATCCCAGCTAATGAAAAACTGTTTTTT.

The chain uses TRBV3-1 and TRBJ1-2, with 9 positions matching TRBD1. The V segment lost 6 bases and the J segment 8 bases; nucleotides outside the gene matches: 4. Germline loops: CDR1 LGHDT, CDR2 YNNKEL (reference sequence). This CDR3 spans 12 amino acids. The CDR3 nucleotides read TGTGCCAGCAGTTGGACAGGGGACGGCTACACCTTC. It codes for CASSWTGDGYTF.

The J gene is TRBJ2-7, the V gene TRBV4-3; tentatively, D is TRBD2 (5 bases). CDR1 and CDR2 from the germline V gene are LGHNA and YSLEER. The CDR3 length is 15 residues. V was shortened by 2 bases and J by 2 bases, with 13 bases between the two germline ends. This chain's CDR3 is CASSQLSDGTYEQYF. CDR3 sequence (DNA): TGCGCCAGCAGCCAATTGTCGGACGGGACCTACGAGCAGTACTTC.

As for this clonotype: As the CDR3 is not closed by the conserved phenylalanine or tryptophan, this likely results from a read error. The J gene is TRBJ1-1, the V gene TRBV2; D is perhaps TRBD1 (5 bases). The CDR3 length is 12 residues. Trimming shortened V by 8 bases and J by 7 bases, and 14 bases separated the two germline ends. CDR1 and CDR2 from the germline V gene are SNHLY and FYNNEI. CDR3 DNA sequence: TGTGCCAGCTGGGCAGGGATCGGTGAAGCTTTCGTT. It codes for CASWAGIGEAFV.

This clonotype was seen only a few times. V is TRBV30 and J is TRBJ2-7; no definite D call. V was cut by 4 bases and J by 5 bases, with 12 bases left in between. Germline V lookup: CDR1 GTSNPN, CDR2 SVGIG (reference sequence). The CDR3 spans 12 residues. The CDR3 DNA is TGTGCCTGGATGACGGTGGGGAACGAGCAGTACTTC. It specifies CAWMTVGNEQYF.

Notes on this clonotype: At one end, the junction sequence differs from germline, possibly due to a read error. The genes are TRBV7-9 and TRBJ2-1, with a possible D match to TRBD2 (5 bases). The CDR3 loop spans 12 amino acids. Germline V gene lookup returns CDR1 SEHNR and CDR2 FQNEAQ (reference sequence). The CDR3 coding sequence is TGTGCCAGCAGCTTAACCTACAATGAGCGGTTTTTC. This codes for CASSLTYNERFF.

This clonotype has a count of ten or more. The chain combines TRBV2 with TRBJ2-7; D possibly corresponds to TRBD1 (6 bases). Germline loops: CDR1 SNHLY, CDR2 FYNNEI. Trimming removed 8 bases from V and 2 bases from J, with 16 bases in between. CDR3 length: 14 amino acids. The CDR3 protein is CASRLWQGTYEQYF. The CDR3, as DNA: TGTGCCAGCCGATTATGGCAGGGGACCTACGAGCAGTACTTC. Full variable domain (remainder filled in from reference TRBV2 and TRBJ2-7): EPEVTQTPSHQVTQMGQEVILRCVPISNHLYFYWYRQILGQKVEFLVSFYNNEISEKSEIFDDQFSVERPDGSNFTLKIRSTKLEDSAMYFCASRLWQGTYEQYFGPGTRLTVT.

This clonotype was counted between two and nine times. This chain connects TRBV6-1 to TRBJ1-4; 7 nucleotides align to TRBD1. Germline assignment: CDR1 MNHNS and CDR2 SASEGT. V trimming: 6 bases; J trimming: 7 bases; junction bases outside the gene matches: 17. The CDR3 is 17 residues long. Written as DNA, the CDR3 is TGTGCCAGCAGCCGGACAGGCTCCCGTTCATACGGTGAAAAACTGTTTTTT. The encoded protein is CASSRTGSRSYGEKLFF.

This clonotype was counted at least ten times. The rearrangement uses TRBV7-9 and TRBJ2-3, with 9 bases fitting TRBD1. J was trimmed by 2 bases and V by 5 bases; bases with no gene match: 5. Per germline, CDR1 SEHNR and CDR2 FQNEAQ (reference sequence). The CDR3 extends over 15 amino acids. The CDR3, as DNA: TGTGCCAGCAGCACAGGGGGCTATCTCACAGATACGCAGTATTTT. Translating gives CASSTGGYLTDTQYF.

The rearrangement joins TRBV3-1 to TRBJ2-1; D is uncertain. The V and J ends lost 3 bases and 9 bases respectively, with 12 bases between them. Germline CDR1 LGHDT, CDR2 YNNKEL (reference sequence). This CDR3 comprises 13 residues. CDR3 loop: CASSQHLESEQFF. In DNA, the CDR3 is TGTGCCAGCAGCCAGCATCTAGAGAGTGAGCAGTTCTTC.

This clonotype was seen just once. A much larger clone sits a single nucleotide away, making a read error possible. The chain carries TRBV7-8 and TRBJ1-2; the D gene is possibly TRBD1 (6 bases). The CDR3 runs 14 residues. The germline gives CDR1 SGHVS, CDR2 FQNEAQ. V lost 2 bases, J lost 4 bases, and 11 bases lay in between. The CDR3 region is CASSLRGEVYGYTF. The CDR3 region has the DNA TGTGCCAGCAGCTTAAGGGGGGAAGTCTATGGCTACACCTTC.

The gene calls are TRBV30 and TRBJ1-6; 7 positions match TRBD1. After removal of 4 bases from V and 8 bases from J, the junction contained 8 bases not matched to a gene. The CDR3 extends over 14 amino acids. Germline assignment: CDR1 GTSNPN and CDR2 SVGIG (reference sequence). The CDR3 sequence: CAWTTGVGHSPLHF. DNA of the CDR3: TGTGCCTGGACTACAGGGGTGGGGCATTCACCCCTCCACTTT.

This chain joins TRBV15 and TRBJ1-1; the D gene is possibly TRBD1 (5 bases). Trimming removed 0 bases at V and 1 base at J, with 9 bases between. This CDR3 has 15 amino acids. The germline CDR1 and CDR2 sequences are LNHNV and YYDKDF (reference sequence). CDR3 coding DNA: TGTGCCACCAGCAGAGATAGGGGCACGAACACTGAAGCTTTCTTT. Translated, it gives CATSRDRGTNTEAFF.

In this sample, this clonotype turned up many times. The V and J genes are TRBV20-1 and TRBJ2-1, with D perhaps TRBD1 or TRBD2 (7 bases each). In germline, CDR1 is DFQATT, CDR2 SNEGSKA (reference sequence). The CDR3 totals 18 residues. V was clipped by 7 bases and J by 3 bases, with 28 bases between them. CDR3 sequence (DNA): TGCAGTGGGACCGGGACAGCTACTTTCCGGGGGGACTACAATGAGCAGTTCTTC. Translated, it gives CSGTGTATFRGDYNEQFF.

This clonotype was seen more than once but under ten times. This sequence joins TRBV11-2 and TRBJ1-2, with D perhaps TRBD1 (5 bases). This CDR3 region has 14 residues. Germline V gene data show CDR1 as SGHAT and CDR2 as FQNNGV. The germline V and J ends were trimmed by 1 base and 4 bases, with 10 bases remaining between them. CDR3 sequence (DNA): TGTGCCAGCAGCTTAGCTGGGGGAATCTATGGCTACACCTTC. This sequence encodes CASSLAGGIYGYTF. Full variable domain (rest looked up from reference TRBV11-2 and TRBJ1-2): EAGVAQSPRYKIIEKRQSVAFWCNPISGHATLYWYQQILGQGPKLLIQFQNNGVVDDSQLPKDRFSAERLKGVDSTLKIQPAKLEDSAVYLCASSLAGGIYGYTFGSGTRLTVV.

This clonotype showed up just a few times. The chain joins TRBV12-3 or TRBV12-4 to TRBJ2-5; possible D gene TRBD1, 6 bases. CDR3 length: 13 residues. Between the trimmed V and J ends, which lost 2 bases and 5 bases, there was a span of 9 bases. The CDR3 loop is CASSLTGWETQYF. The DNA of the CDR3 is TGTGCCAGCAGTTTAACAGGGTGGGAGACCCAGTACTTC.

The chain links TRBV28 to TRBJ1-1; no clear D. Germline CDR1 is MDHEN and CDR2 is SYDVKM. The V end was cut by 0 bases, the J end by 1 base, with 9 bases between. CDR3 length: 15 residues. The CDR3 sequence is CASSLWRGPNTEAFF. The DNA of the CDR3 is TGTGCCAGCAGTTTATGGAGAGGCCCGAACACTGAAGCTTTCTTT. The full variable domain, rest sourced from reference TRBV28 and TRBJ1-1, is DVKVTQSSRYLVKRTGEKVFLECVQDMDHENMFWYRQDPGLGLRLIYFSYDVKMKEKGDIPEGYSVSREKKERFSLILESASTNQTSMYLCASSLWRGPNTEAFFGQGTRLTVV.